The 19 T cell receptor beta chains reported below all come from one sample, sequenced in a study of regulatory T cells in long-lasting Graves disease. According to the study, TCR beta libraries were built with iRepertoire HTBI primers and CDR3-region Arm-PCR. TCRdb reanalysed the multiplex PCR reads using MiXCR and keeps one entry per CDR3 protein. The sample includes 450,000 or so distinct CDR3 sequences, under 25% of them seen just once. This sample's time point: persistent/refractory GD, antithyroid drugs over 5 years with positive TRAb. PBMC-extracted RNA yielded the TCR library. Sequencing was performed on peripheral blood mononuclear cells (PBMCs), taken when the disease was refractory, from a patient treated with antithyroid drugs. The origin of the receptors is a female donor with Graves disease.

This sequence joins TRBV29-1 and TRBJ1-1, with D maybe TRBD1 (5 bases). From germline, CDR1 is SQVTM and CDR2 ANQGSEA. The CDR3 loop spans 13 amino acids. Trimming removed 2 bases from V and 1 base from J, with 8 bases in between. CDR3: CSVERDENTEAFF. Written as DNA, the CDR3 is TGCAGCGTTGAAAGGGACGAGAACACTGAAGCTTTCTTT.

This clonotype came up a few times. The chain is built from TRBV12-3 or TRBV12-4 and TRBJ1-6; D call uncertain. The CDR3 runs to 12 residues. Deletions cut 4 bases from V and 7 bases from J, with 5 bases between. The CDR3 DNA reads TGTGCCAGCAGTTCCACAAATTCACCCCTCCACTTT. Translated: CASSSTNSPLHF.

Notes on this clonotype: A read error is likely, as this CDR3 ends without the conserved phenylalanine or tryptophan. V usage is TRBV2 and J usage is TRBJ2-5; 9 nucleotides agree with TRBD1. The closer fit of TRBJ2-1 to the DNA end suggests the J call may be wrong. This CDR3 is built from 13 residues. CDR1 and CDR2 (germline): SNHLY, FYNNEI. CDR3 amino acids: CASSLTGGNEQFS. CDR3 sequence (DNA): TGTGCCAGCAGTTTGACAGGGGGTAATGAGCAGTTCTCC.

This clonotype has a count of ten or more. The CDR3 is CASSLDRETKYEQYF. In nucleotides, the CDR3 is TGTGCCAGCAGCTTGGACAGGGAAACTAAATACGAGCAGTACTTC. The V and J genes are TRBV7-9 and TRBJ2-7; 8 positions agree with TRBD1. The trim removed 3 bases at V and 4 bases at J, leaving 8 bases unmatched. Germline assignment: CDR1 SEHNR and CDR2 FQNEAQ (reference sequence). The CDR3 sequence is 15 residues long.

This clonotype has only a few counts. The chain uses TRBV24-1 and TRBJ2-2; 15 bases map to TRBD2. Losses at the gene ends were 4 bases for V and 6 bases for J; bases not matched to a gene: 5. The CDR3 runs 17 residues. Per germline, CDR1 KGHDR and CDR2 SFDVKD. CDR3 region: CATSESGLAGGPGELFF. The CDR3, as DNA: TGTGCCACCAGTGAATCCGGACTAGCGGGAGGGCCCGGGGAGCTGTTTTTT.

This clonotype appeared a few times. The chain recombines TRBV19 with TRBJ1-5; 7 bases fit TRBD1. The V gene's germline CDR1 is LNHDA and CDR2 SQIVND (reference sequence). This CDR3 is built from 17 residues. V gave up 5 bases and J gave up 6 bases; unmatched junction bases: 16. The chain's CDR3 is CASSSILGGIEGQPQHF. The CDR3 DNA is TGTGCCAGTAGTTCCATCTTAGGGGGCATAGAGGGTCAGCCCCAGCATTTT.

This sequence joins TRBV13 and TRBJ2-7; TRBD1 is a possible D gene (5 bases). Germline-derived CDR1 and CDR2 are PRHDT and FYEKMQ (reference sequence). This CDR3 contains 14 residues. With 5 bases removed from V and 1 base from J, the gap between germline ends came to 12 bases. In DNA form, the CDR3 reads TGTGCCAGCAGCCATCAAGCAGGGTCCTACGAGCAGTACTTC. It specifies CASSHQAGSYEQYF.

Comments on this clonotype: A junction end diverges from the germline sequence, so it may reflect a read error. V gene TRBV7-3 combines with J gene TRBJ2-7, with TRBD2 identical over 10 bases. Germline V gene sequence: CDR1 SGHTA, CDR2 FQGTGA. The CDR3 has 15 amino acids. Here the CDR3 DNA reads TGTGCCGGCAGCCTCTCTAGCGGGAGTTCCTACGAGCAGTACTTC. Translated: CAGSLSSGSSYEQYF.

The table lists this clonotype with a few counts. The chain employs TRBV6-2 or TRBV6-3 and TRBJ1-1; no definite D call. CDR1 is MNHEY and CDR2 is SVGEGT in the germline V gene. Trimming pared 5 bases from V and 1 base from J, leaving 11 bases between. This CDR3 contains 14 residues. CDR3 loop: CASSQNGPNTEAFF. As DNA, the CDR3 is TGTGCCAGCAGTCAGAATGGCCCGAACACTGAAGCTTTCTTT.

This clonotype was recorded at least ten times. The chain is built from TRBV28 and TRBJ1-5; D unresolved. This CDR3 is 15 amino acids long. Germline V gene lookup returns CDR1 MDHEN and CDR2 SYDVKM. The V gene lost 3 bases and the J gene lost 2 bases, with 11 bases spanning the gap. The CDR3 region has the DNA TGTGCCAGCAGTTTCGAGGGAACGGGCAATCAGCCCCAGCATTTT. As protein: CASSFEGTGNQPQHF.

In its sample, this clonotype was seen a few times. The V call is TRBV28, the J call TRBJ2-2; 7 bases map to TRBD2. J lost 6 bases, V lost 8 bases, and 6 bases had no gene match. CDR3 size: 13 residues. CDR1 MDHEN and CDR2 SYDVKM come from the germline V gene. CDR3 loop: CASQRGGSGELFF. As DNA, the CDR3 is TGTGCCAGCCAAAGGGGAGGGTCCGGGGAGCTGTTTTTT. The full variable domain, in which reference TRBV28 and TRBJ2-2 provide the parts outside the CDR3, is DVKVTQSSRYLVKRTGEKVFLECVQDMDHENMFWYRQDPGLGLRLIYFSYDVKMKEKGDIPEGYSVSREKKERFSLILESASTNQTSMYLCASQRGGSGELFFGEGSRLTVL.

This clonotype was counted only a few times. V gene TRBV6-1 combines with J gene TRBJ1-6, with 9 bases matching TRBD1. Germline trimming cut 6 bases from V and 7 bases from J; bases unmatched to any gene: 4. Germline CDR1 and CDR2: MNHNS and SASEGT. The CDR3 has 14 residues. CDR3 sequence (DNA): TGTGCCAGCAGACAGGGGGCGCGGAATTCACCCCTCCACTTT. Amino acid sequence: CASRQGARNSPLHF.

The sample holds a few counts of this clonotype. V usage is TRBV20-1 and J usage is TRBJ2-7; 9 nucleotides agree with TRBD2. This CDR3 region has 16 residues. The germline V gene encodes CDR1 DFQATT and CDR2 SNEGSKA (reference sequence). V dropped 0 bases and J dropped 5; count of bases not matched to a gene: 11. This chain's CDR3 is CSARDYLAGGPNEQYF. The CDR3 DNA follows: TGCAGTGCTAGAGATTATTTGGCGGGAGGGCCTAACGAGCAGTACTTC.

Comment on this clonotype: The junction departs from germline at one end; a sequencing error may be responsible. The chain combines TRBV6-2 or TRBV6-3 with TRBJ1-5; TRBD1 is a possible D gene (5 bases). The germline CDR1 and CDR2 sequences are MNHEY and SVGEGT. The CDR3 runs 16 residues. The CDR3 DNA reads TGCGCCAGCAGTCGGGTTCGGGCAGGGAATCATCAGCCCCAGCATTTT. As protein: CASSRVRAGNHQPQHF.

In its sample, this clonotype was seen many times. An end of the junction differs from the germline gene, which may be a read error. Here the CDR3 reads CASSSRDRSYEQYF. CDR3 DNA: TGTGCCAGCAGCTCAAGGGACAGGTCCTACGAGCAGTACTTC. The chain is built from TRBV5-1 and TRBJ2-7; TRBD1 matches at 8 bases. Germline values: CDR1 SGHRS, CDR2 YFSETQ. The CDR3 sequence is 14 residues long. The full variable domain, in which reference TRBV5-1 and TRBJ2-7 provide the parts outside the CDR3, is KAGVTQTPRYLIKTRGQQVTLSCSPISGHRSVSWYQQTPGQGLQFLFEYFSETQRNKGNFPGRFSGRQFSNSRSEMNVSTLELGDSALYLCASSSRDRSYEQYFGPGTRLTVT.

This clonotype appeared many times. The V call is TRBV5-1, the J call TRBJ2-7, with D possibly TRBD2 on 6 matching bases. Per germline, CDR1 SGHRS and CDR2 YFSETQ. V lost 0 bases and J 4 bases, leaving 14 bases between the germline ends. CDR3 size: 15 residues. The CDR3 DNA follows: TGCGCCAGCAGCTTGGCTCACGGGACTTCTTACGAGCAGTACTTC. Its translation: CASSLAHGTSYEQYF. The complete variable domain, with remaining parts taken from reference TRBV5-1 and TRBJ2-7, reads KAGVTQTPRYLIKTRGQQVTLSCSPISGHRSVSWYQQTPGQGLQFLFEYFSETQRNKGNFPGRFSGRQFSNSRSEMNVSTLELGDSALYLCASSLAHGTSYEQYFGPGTRLTVT.

The gene calls are TRBV6-1 and TRBJ1-5; weak D call: TRBD1 (5 bases). Trimming cost V 6 bases and J 3 bases, with 18 bases left between them. This CDR3 contains 16 residues. The germline gives CDR1 MNHNS, CDR2 SASEGT. As DNA, the CDR3 is TGTGCCAGCAGGCGGCCGATTGGACAAAACAATCAGCCCCAGCATTTT. Translation gives CASRRPIGQNNQPQHF.

Concerning this clonotype itself: Compared with germline, one end of the junction differs, possibly owing to a read error. The chain carries TRBV6-9 and TRBJ2-3; 8 bases line up with TRBD2. CDR1 is MNHGY and CDR2 is SVAAGI in the germline V gene. CDR3 size: 16 residues. CDR3: CASSYEVGGPGLEAVF. For the CDR3, the DNA is TGTGCCAGCAGTTACGAAGTGGGGGGACCGGGACTAGAAGCCGTTTTT.

The chain links TRBV28 to TRBJ1-4, with D possibly TRBD1 on 5 matching bases. The CDR3 extends over 13 amino acids. The V gene's germline CDR1 is MDHEN and CDR2 SYDVKM. V was cut by 6 bases and J by 5 bases, with 10 bases left in between. The CDR3 loop reads CASRNGGNEKLFF. Here the CDR3 DNA reads TGTGCCAGCAGGAACGGGGGAAATGAAAAACTGTTTTTT.